This T cell receptor beta chain was sequenced during a study of metastatic and nonmetastatic thyroid tumors. Turning to the study itself: Both malignant and benign thyroid patients supplied peripheral blood and tumor or nodule tissue samples, across which the repertoires of these patients were then compared. Study-wide findings and caveats: In blood and tumor, TCR beta diversity was reportedly significantly higher in malignant thyroid tumors than in benign nodules.

TCRdb reanalyzed the PCR reads via MiXCR. The data hold around 5,000 clones, with 28% observed a single time. As regards this clone: Its antigen is as yet unknown. One end of the junction fails to match germline, which may point to a read error.

Germline loops: CDR1 SGHNT, CDR2 YENEEA. The CDR3 length is 13 residues. Patients were all untreated before their thyroid surgery. The chain combines TRBV11-3 with TRBJ1-1; the D is unclear. This clonotype was sampled from a female donor with papillary thyroid cancer or a benign thyroid nodule (not recorded which). Some clones in this sample may be carry-over from other donors' samples. Sequenced material: adjacent normal tissue. CDR3 nucleotides: TGTGCCGGCAGCTTTAATGGGCGGACTGAAGCTTTCTTT. It codes for CAGSFNGRTEAFF.